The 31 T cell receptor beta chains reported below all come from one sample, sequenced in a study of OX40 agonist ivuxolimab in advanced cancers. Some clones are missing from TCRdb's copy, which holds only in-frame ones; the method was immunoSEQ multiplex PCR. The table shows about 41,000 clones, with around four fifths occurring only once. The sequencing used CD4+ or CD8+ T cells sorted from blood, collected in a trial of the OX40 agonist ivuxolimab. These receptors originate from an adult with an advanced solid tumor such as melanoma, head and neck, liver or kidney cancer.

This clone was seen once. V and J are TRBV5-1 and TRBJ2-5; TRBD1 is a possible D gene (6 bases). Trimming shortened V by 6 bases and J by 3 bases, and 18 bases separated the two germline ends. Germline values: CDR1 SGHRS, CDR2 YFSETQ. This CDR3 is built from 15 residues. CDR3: CASNSPEQGKETQYF. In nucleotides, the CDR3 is TGCGCCAGCAACTCCCCGGAACAGGGAAAAGAGACCCAGTACTTC.

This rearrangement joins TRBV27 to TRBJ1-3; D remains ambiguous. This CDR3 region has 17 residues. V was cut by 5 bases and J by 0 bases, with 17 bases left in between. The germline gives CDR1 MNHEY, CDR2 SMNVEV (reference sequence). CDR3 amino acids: CASSPLFKPFSGNTIYF. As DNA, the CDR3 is TGTGCCAGCAGTCCACTCTTTAAACCGTTCTCTGGAAACACCATATATTTT.

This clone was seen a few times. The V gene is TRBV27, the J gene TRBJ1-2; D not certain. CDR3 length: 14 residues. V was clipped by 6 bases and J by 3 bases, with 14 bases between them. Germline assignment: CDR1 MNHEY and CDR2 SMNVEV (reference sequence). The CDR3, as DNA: TGTGCCAGCAGAACGGGGTCGAATTACTATGGCTACACCTTC. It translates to CASRTGSNYYGYTF.

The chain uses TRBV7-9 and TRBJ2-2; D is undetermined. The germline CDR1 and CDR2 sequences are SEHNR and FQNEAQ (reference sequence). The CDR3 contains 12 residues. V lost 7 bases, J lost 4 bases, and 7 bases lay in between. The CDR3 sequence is CASIRITGELFF. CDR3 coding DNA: TGTGCCAGCATTCGAATCACCGGGGAGCTGTTTTTT.

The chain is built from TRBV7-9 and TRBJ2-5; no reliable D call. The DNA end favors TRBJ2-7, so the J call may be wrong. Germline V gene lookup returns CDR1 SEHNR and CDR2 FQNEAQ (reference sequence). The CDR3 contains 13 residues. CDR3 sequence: CASSLESAYEQYF. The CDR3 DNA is TGTGCCAGCAGCTTAGAGTCAGCCTACGAGCAGTACTTC.

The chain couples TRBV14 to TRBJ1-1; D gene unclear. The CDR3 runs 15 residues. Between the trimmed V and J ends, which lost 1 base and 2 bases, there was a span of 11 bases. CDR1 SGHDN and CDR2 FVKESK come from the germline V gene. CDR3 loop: CASSQAFPFNTEAFF. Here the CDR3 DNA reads TGTGCCAGCAGCCAAGCGTTTCCGTTTAACACTGAAGCTTTCTTT.

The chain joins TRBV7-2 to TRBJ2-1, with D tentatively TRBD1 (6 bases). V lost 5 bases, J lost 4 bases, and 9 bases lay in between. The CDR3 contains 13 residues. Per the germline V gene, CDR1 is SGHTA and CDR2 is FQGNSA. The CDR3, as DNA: TGTGCCAGCAGCCCACAGGGATACAATGAGCAGTTCTTC. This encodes CASSPQGYNEQFF.

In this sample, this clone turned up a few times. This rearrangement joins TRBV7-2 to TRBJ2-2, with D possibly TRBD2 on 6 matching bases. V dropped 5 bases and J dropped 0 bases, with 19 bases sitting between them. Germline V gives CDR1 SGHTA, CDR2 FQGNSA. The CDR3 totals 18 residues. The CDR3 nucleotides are TGTGCCAGCAGCCCCCTTGGGACTTCGAAACCGAACACCGGGGAGCTGTTTTTT. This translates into CASSPLGTSKPNTGELFF. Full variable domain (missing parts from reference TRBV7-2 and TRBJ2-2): GAGVSQSPSNKVTEKGKDVELRCDPISGHTALYWYRQSLGQGLEFLIYFQGNSAPDKSGLPSDRFSAERTGGSVSTLTIQRTQQEDSAVYLCASSPLGTSKPNTGELFFGEGSRLTVL.

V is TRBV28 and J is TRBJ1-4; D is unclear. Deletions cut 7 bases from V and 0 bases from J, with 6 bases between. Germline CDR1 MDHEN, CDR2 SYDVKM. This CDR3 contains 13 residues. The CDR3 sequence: CASNHATNEKLFF. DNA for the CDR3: TGTGCCAGCAACCACGCAACTAATGAAAAACTGTTTTTT.

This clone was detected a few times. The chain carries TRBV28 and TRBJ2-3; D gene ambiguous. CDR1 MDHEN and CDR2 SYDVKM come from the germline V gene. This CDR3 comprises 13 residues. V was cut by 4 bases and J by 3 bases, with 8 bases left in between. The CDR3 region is CASSSRGTDTQYF. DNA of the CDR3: TGTGCCAGCAGTTCTAGAGGAACAGATACGCAGTATTTT.

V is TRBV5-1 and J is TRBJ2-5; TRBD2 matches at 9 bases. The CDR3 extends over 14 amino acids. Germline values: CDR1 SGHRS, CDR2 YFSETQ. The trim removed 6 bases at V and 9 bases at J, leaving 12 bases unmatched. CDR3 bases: TGCGCCAGCACCCAGACTAGCGGCTGGCGGGCCCAGTACTTC. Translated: CASTQTSGWRAQYF.

CDR3 DNA sequence: TGTGCCAGTAGTATAGGAGCAGTACAGTACTATGGCTACACCTTC. It is translated as CASSIGAVQYYGYTF. This sequence joins TRBV19 and TRBJ1-2; D not certain. Deletions cut 1 base from V and 3 bases from J, with 12 bases between. CDR3 size: 15 residues. The V gene's germline CDR1 is LNHDA and CDR2 SQIVND (reference sequence).

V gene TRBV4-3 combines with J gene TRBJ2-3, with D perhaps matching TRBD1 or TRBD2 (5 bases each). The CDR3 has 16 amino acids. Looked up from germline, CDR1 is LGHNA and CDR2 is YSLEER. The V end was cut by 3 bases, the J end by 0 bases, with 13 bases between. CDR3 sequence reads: CASSHPGTGSTDTQYF. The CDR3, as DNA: TGCGCCAGCAGCCATCCCGGGACGGGGAGCACAGATACGCAGTATTTT.

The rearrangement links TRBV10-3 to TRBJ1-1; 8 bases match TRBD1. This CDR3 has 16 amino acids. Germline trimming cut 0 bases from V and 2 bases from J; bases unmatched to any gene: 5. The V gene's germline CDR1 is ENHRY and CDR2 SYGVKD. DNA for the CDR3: TGTGCCATCAGTGAGTCACAGGGGGAGTTAAACACTGAAGCTTTCTTT. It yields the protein CAISESQGELNTEAFF.

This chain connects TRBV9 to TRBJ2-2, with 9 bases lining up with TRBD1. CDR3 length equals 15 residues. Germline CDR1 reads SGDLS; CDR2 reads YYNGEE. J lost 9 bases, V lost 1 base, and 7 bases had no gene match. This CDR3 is CASSVRTGEDRELFF. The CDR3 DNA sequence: TGTGCCAGCAGCGTACGGACAGGGGAGGACAGGGAGCTGTTTTTT. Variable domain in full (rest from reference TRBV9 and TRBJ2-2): DSGVTQTPKHLITATGQRVTLRCSPRSGDLSVYWYQQSLDQGLQFLIQYYNGEERAKGNILERFSAQQFPDLHSELNLSSLELGDSALYFCASSVRTGEDRELFFGEGSRLTVL.

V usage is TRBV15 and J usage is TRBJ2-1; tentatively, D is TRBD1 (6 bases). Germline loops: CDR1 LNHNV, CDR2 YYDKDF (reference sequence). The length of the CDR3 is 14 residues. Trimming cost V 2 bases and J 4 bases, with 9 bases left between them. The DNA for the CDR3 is TGTGCCACCAGCAGATTACAGGGTTACAATGAGCAGTTCTTC. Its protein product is CATSRLQGYNEQFF.

CDR3 amino acids: CASSFDRNYGYTF. The CDR3, as DNA: TGTGCCAGCAGCTTCGACAGAAACTATGGCTACACCTTC. The chain combines TRBV5-4 with TRBJ1-2; possibly TRBD1 for D (5 bases). The CDR3 loop spans 13 amino acids. V lost 2 bases and J lost 2, with 7 bases in between. Germline-derived CDR1 and CDR2 are SGHNT and YYREEE (reference sequence).

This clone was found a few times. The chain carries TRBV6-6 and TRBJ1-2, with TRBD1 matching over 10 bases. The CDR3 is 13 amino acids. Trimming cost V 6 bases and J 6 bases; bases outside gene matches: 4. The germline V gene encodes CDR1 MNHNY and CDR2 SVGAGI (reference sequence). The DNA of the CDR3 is TGTGCCAGCAGCAGGGACAGGGGCGATGGCTACACCTTC. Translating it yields CASSRDRGDGYTF.

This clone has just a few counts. CDR3 residues: CASSLAPMDRAHGYTF. CDR3 DNA sequence: TGTGCCAGCAGTTTAGCCCCCATGGACAGGGCCCATGGCTACACCTTC. V gene TRBV27 combines with J gene TRBJ1-2; 8 bases are a match to TRBD1. Germline CDR1 reads MNHEY; CDR2 reads SMNVEV (reference sequence). V gave up 2 bases and J gave up 6 bases; unmatched junction bases: 11. This CDR3 has 16 amino acids.

The CDR3 region is CASSLGGPGANVLTF. The CDR3 coding sequence is TGTGCCAGCTCCCTTGGGGGGCCTGGGGCCAACGTCCTGACTTTC. The chain links TRBV18 to TRBJ2-6, with D perhaps matching TRBD1 or TRBD2 (6 bases each). This CDR3 spans 15 amino acids. V gave up 6 bases and J gave up 2 bases, with 11 bases separating them. From germline, CDR1 is KGHSH and CDR2 LQKENI. The full variable domain, in which reference TRBV18 and TRBJ2-6 provide the parts outside the CDR3, is NAGVMQNPRHLVRRRGQEARLRCSPMKGHSHVYWYRQLPEEGLKFMVYLQKENIIDESGMPKERFSAEFPKEGPSILRIQQVVRGDSAAYFCASSLGGPGANVLTFGAGSRLTVL.

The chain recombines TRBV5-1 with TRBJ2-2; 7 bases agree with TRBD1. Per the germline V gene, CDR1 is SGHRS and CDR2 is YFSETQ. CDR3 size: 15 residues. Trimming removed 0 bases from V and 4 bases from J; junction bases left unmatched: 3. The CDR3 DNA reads TGCGCCAGCAGCTTGGAGGGACAGACCACCGGGGAGCTGTTTTTT. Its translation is CASSLEGQTTGELFF.

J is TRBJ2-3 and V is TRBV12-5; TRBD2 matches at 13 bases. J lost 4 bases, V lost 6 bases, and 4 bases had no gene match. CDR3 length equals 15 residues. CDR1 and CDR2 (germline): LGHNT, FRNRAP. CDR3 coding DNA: TGTGCTAGTGGAGGACTAGCGGGAGTGTCAGATACGCAGTATTTT. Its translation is CASGGLAGVSDTQYF.

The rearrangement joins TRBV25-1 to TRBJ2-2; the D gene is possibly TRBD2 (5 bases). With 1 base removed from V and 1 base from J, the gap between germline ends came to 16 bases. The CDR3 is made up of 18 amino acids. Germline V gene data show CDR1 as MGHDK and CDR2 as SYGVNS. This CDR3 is CASSELSAPGMNTGELFF. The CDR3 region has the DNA TGTGCCAGCAGTGAATTATCCGCTCCGGGGATGAACACCGGGGAGCTGTTTTTT. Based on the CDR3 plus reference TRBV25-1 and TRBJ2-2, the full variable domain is EADIYQTPRYLVIGTGKKITLECSQTMGHDKMYWYQQDPGMELHLIHYSYGVNSTEKGDLSSESTVSRIRTEHFPLTLESARPSHTSQYLCASSELSAPGMNTGELFFGEGSRLTVL.

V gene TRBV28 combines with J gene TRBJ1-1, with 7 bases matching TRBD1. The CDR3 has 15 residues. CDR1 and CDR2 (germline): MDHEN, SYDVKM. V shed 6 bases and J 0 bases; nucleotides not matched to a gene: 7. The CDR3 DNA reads TGTGCCAGCAGACCCTGGGGGACAGTGAACACTGAAGCTTTCTTT. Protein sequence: CASRPWGTVNTEAFF.

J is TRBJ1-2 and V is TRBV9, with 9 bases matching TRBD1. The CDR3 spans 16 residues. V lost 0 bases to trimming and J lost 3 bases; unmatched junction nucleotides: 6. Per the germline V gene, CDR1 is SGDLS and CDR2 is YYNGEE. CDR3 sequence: CASSVVGTGYDYGYTF. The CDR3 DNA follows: TGTGCCAGCAGCGTAGTGGGGACAGGGTATGACTATGGCTACACCTTC.

The CDR3 reads CASSENSPYEQYF. Written as DNA, the CDR3 is TGTGCCAGCAGTGAAAACAGTCCCTACGAGCAGTACTTC. The chain is built from TRBV2 and TRBJ2-7; D uncertain. CDR1 and CDR2 (germline): SNHLY, FYNNEI. The CDR3 consists of 13 residues. The germline V and J ends were trimmed by 2 bases and 2 bases, with 7 bases remaining between them.

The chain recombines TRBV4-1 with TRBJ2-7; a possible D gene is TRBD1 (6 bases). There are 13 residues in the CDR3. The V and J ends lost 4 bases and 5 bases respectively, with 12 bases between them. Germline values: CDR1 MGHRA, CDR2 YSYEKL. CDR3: CASSPTGNHEQYF. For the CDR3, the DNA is TGCGCCAGCAGCCCTACAGGGAACCACGAGCAGTACTTC.

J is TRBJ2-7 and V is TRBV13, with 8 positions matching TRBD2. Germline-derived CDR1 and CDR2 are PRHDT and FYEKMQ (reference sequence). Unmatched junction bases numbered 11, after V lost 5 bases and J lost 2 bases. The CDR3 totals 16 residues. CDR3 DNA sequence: TGTGCCAGCAGCCCGTTAGAGTTAGCGGGGCCCTACGAGCAGTACTTC. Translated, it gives CASSPLELAGPYEQYF.

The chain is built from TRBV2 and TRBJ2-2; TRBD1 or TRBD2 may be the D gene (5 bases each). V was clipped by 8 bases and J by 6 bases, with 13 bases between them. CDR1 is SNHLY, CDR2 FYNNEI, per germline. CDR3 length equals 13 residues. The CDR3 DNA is TGTGCCAGCTATGAGGGGTGGGCCGGGGAGCTGTTTTTT. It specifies CASYEGWAGELFF.

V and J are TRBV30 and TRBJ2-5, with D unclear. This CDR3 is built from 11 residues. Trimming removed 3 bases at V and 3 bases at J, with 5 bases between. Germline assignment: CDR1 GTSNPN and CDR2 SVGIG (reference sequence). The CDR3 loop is CAWSPEETQYF. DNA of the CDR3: TGTGCCTGGAGCCCGGAAGAGACCCAGTACTTC.

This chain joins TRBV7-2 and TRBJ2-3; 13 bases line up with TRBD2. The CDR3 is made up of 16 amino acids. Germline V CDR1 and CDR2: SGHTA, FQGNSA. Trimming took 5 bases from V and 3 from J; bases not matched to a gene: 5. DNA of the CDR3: TGTGCCAGCAGCAAAGGGACTAGCGGGGTTACAGATACGCAGTATTTT. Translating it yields CASSKGTSGVTDTQYF.